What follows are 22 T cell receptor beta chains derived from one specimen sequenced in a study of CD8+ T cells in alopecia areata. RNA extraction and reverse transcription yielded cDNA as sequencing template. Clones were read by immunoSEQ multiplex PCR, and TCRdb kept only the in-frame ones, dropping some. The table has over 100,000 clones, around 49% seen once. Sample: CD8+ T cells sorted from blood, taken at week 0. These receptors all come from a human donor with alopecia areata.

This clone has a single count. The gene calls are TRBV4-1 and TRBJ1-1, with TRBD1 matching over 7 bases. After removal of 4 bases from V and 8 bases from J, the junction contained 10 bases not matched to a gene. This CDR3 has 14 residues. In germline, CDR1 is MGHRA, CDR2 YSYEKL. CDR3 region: CASSLQGSNPEAFF. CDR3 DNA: TGCGCCAGCAGCCTACAGGGGTCGAACCCCGAAGCTTTCTTT.

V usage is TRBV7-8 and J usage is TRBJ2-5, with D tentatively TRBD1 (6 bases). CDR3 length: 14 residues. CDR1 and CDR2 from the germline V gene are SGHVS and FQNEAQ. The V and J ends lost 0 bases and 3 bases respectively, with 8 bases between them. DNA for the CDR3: TGTGCCAGCAGCTTAGCTGGACAGAAAGAGACCCAGTACTTC. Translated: CASSLAGQKETQYF. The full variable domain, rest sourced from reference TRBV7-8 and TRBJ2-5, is GAGVSQSPRYKVAKRGQDVALRCDPISGHVSLFWYQQALGQGPEFLTYFQNEAQLDKSGLPSDRFFAERPEGSVSTLKIQRTQQEDSAVYLCASSLAGQKETQYFGPGTRLLVL.

The CDR3 nucleotides read TGTGCCAGCACCATGACAGGGGGAAACACTGAAGCTTTCTTT. Amino acids: CASTMTGGNTEAFF. V and J are TRBV27 and TRBJ1-1; 9 nucleotides match TRBD1. Trimming took 7 bases from V and 2 from J; bases not matched to a gene: 5. The CDR3 has 14 residues. Germline V lookup: CDR1 MNHEY, CDR2 SMNVEV (reference sequence).

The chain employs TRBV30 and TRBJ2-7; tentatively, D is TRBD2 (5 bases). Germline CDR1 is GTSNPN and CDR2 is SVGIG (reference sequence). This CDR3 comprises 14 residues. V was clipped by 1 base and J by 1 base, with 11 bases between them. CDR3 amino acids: CAWSAPGGSYEQYF. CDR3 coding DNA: TGTGCCTGGAGTGCTCCCGGCGGGTCCTACGAGCAGTACTTC.

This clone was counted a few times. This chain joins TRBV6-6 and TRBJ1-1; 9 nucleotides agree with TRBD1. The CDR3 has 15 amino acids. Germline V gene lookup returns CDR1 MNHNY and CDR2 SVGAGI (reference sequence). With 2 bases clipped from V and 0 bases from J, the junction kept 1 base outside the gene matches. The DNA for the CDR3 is TGTGCCAGCAGTTACCGACAGGGGGTGAACACTGAAGCTTTCTTT. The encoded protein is CASSYRQGVNTEAFF.

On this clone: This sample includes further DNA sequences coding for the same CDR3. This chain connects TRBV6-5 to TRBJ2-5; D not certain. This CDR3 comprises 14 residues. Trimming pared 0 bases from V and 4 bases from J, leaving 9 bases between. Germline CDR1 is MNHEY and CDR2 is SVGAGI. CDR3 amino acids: CASSYSGAGETQYF. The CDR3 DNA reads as TGTGCCAGCAGTTACTCTGGAGCAGGAGAGACCCAGTACTTC.

The CDR3 region is CASSLRSDEQYF. CDR3 nucleotides: TGTGCCAGCAGCTTAAGGTCCGACGAGCAGTACTTC. The genes are TRBV7-9 and TRBJ2-7; unclear D gene. The CDR3 runs 12 residues. CDR1 is SEHNR, CDR2 FQNEAQ, per germline (reference sequence). Trimming shortened V by 2 bases and J by 5 bases, and 7 bases separated the two germline ends.

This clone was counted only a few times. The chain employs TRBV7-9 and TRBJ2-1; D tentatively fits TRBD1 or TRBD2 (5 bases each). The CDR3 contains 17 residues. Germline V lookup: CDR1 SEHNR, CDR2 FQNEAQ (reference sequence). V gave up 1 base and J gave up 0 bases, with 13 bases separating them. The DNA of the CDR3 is TGTGCCAGCAGCTTAGACTCAGAGGGGAGCTCCTACAATGAGCAGTTCTTC. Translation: CASSLDSEGSSYNEQFF.

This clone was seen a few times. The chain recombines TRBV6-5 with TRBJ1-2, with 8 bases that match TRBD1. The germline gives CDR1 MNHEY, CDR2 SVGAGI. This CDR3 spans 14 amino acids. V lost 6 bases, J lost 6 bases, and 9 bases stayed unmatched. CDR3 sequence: CASRQTGEGDGYTF. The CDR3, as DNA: TGTGCCAGCAGGCAGACAGGGGAAGGTGATGGCTACACCTTC.

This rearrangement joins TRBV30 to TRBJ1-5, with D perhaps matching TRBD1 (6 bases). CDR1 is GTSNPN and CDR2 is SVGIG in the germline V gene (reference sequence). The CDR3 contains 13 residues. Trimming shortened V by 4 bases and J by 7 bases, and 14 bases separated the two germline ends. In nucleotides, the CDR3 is TGTGCCTGGAATAGGGGGGGATTGCAGCCCCAGCATTTT. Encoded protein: CAWNRGGLQPQHF. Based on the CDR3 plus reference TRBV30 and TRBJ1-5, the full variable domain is SQTIHQWPATLVQPVGSPLSLECTVEGTSNPNLYWYRQAAGRGLQLLFYSVGIGQISSEVPQNLSASRPQDRQFILSSKKLLLSDSGFYLCAWNRGGLQPQHFGDGTRLSIL.

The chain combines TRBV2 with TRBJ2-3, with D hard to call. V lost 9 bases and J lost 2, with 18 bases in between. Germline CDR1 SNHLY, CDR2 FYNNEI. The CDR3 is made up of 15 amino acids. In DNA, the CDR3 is TGTGCCAGGACGATTCTGCCGACGATCACAGATACGCAGTATTTT. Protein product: CARTILPTITDTQYF. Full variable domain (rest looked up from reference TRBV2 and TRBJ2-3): EPEVTQTPSHQVTQMGQEVILRCVPISNHLYFYWYRQILGQKVEFLVSFYNNEISEKSEIFDDQFSVERPDGSNFTLKIRSTKLEDSAMYFCARTILPTITDTQYFGPGTRLTVL.

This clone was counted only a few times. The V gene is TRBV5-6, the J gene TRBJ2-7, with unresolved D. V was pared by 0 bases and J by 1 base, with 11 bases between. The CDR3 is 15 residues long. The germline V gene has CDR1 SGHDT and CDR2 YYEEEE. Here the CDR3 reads CASSLGQTTSYEQYF. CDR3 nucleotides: TGTGCCAGCAGCTTGGGTCAGACAACTTCCTACGAGCAGTACTTC.

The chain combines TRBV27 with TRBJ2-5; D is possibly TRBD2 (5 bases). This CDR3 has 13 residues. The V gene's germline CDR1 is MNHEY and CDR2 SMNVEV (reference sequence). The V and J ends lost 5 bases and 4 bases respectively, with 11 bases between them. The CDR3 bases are TGTGCCAGCAGTCTAGCACCCACAGAGACCCAGTACTTC. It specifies CASSLAPTETQYF.

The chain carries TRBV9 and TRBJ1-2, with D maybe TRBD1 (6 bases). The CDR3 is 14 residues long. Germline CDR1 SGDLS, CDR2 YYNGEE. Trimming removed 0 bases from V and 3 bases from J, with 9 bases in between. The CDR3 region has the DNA TGTGCCAGCAGCGTAGTGAAGGGGGACTATGGCTACACCTTC. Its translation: CASSVVKGDYGYTF.

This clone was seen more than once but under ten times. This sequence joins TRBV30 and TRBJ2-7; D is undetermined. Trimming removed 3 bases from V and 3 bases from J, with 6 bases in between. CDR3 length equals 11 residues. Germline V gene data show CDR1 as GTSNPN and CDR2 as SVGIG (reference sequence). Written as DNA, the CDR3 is TGTGCCTGGAGGGAAGACTACGAGCAGTACTTC. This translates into CAWREDYEQYF.

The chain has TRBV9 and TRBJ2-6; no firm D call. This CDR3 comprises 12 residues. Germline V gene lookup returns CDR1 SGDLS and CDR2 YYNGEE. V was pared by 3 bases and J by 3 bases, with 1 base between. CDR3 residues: CASSGGANVLTF. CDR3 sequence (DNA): TGTGCCAGCAGCGGTGGGGCCAACGTCCTGACTTTC.

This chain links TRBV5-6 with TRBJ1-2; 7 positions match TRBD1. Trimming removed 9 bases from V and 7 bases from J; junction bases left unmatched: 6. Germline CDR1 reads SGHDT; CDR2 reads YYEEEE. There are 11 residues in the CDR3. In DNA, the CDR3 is TGTGCCACCCAGGGGGGCGGTGGCTACACCTTC. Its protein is CATQGGGGYTF.

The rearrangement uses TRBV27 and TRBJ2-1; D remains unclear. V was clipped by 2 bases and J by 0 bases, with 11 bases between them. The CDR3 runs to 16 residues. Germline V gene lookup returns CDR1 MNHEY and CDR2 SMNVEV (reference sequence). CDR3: CASSLIPRSSYNEQFF. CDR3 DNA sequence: TGTGCCAGCAGTTTAATCCCCAGAAGCTCCTACAATGAGCAGTTCTTC.

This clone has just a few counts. Written as DNA, the CDR3 is TGCGCCAGCAGCGTACTAGCGCACATCAATGAGCAGTTCTTC. Translating gives CASSVLAHINEQFF. The V gene is TRBV4-1, the J gene TRBJ2-1; 7 bases line up with TRBD2. The CDR3 runs 14 residues. Germline loops: CDR1 MGHRA, CDR2 YSYEKL. The V segment lost 5 bases and the J segment 6 bases; nucleotides outside the gene matches: 7.

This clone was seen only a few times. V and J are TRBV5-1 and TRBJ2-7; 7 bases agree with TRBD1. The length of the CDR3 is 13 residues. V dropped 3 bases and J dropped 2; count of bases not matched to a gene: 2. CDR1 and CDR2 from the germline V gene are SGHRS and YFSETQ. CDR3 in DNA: TGCGCCAGCAGCTCGACAGGGCCCTACGAGCAGTACTTC. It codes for CASSSTGPYEQYF.

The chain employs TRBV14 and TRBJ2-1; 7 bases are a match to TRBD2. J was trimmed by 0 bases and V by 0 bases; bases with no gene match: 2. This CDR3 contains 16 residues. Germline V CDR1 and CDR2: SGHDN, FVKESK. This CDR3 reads CASSQDGGSSYNEQFF. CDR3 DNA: TGTGCCAGCAGCCAAGACGGGGGGAGCTCCTACAATGAGCAGTTCTTC.

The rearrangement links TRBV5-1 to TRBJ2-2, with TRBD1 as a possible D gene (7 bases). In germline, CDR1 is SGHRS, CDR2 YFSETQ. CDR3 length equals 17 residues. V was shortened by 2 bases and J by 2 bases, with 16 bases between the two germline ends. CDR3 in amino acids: CASSFRAQGGNTGELFF. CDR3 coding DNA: TGCGCCAGCAGCTTCCGGGCGCAGGGGGGAAACACCGGGGAGCTGTTTTTT.